This TCR beta chain was sequenced during a study of shared clonotypes between healthy human individuals. The CDR3 extends over 16 amino acids. V lost 4 bases and J lost 8; bases outside the gene matches: 14. Germline CDR1 and CDR2: SGHRS and YFSETQ. This clone was detected only once. In replicate PCRs of sorted subsets, about 220 ng DNA, about 30,000 T cell genomes, was used. Assay used: immunoSEQ multiplex PCR; TCRdb lists only in-frame clones, some missing. This table has a few million clones, just under 95% appearing once. Sequencing was carried out using naive CD4+ T cells from PBMCs. Subset described: CD45RA+ positively selected. The TCR originated in a man younger than 35 in good health. Some clones in this sample may be carry-over from other donors' samples. This chain uses TRBV5-1 with TRBJ2-1, with 8 bases matching TRBD2. CDR3 sequence (DNA): TGCGCCAGCAGCGTCGTAGCGGGACTGGGAATCCATGAGCAGTTCTTC. This encodes CASSVVAGLGIHEQFF.